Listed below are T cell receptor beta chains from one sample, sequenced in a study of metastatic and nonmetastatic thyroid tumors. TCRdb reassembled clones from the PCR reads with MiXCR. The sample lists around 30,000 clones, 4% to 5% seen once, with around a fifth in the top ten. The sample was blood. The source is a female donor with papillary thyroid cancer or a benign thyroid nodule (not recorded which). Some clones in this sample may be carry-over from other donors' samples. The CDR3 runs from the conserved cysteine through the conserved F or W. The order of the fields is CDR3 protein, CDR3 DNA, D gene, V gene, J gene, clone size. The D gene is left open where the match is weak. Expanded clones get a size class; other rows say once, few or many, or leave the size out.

cdr3_aa: CASSTTSGPTAYEQYF
cdr3_nt: TGTGCCAGCAGTACTACTAGCGGGCCAACTGCCTACGAGCAGTACTTC
d_call: TRBD2
v_call: TRBV28
j_call: TRBJ2-7
clone_size: few

cdr3_aa: CASRRTSGTDTQYF
cdr3_nt: TGTGCCAGCAGGAGGACTAGCGGTACAGATACGCAGTATTTT
d_call: TRBD2
v_call: TRBV7-3
j_call: TRBJ2-3
clone_size: many

cdr3_aa: CASSESVGGYEQYF
cdr3_nt: TGTGCCAGCAGTGAATCTGTGGGGGGCTACGAGCAGTACTTC
d_call: NA
v_call: TRBV6-1
j_call: TRBJ2-7
clone_size: NA

cdr3_aa: CATRRLAGSYTGELFF
cdr3_nt: TGTGCCACCAGAAGACTAGCGGGATCCTACACCGGGGAGCTGTTTTTT
d_call: TRBD2
v_call: TRBV15
j_call: TRBJ2-2
clone_size: few

cdr3_aa: CASRGAVREQFF
cdr3_nt: TGTGCCAGCAGGGGGGCGGTGCGGGAGCAGTTCTTC
d_call: NA
v_call: TRBV28
j_call: TRBJ2-1
clone_size: medium-sized

cdr3_aa: CASSDSGLAGGNEQFF
cdr3_nt: TGTGCCAGCAGTGATTCGGGACTAGCTGGAGGCAATGAGCAGTTCTTC
d_call: TRBD2
v_call: TRBV6-1
j_call: TRBJ2-1
clone_size: few

cdr3_aa: CASSSSNSQLAGGRDEQYF
cdr3_nt: TGTGCCAGCAGTTCCTCCAATTCCCAACTAGCGGGAGGGCGGGACGAGCAGTACTTC
d_call: TRBD2
v_call: TRBV6-5
j_call: TRBJ2-7
clone_size: few

cdr3_aa: CSASWGGEGQPQHF
cdr3_nt: TGCAGTGCTAGTTGGGGAGGGGAGGGTCAGCCCCAGCATTTT
d_call: NA
v_call: TRBV20-1
j_call: TRBJ1-5
clone_size: many

cdr3_aa: CSALDRDRGRNEQFF
cdr3_nt: TGCAGTGCTCTGGACCGGGACAGGGGCCGTAATGAGCAGTTCTTC
d_call: TRBD1
v_call: TRBV20-1
j_call: TRBJ2-1
clone_size: many

cdr3_aa: CASSPISASEGGTEAFF
cdr3_nt: TGTGCCAGCAGTCCAATAAGTGCGTCAGAGGGGGGTACTGAAGCTTTCTTT
d_call: NA
v_call: TRBV28
j_call: TRBJ1-1
clone_size: few

cdr3_aa: CSVTFSLAGGLTGRTGELFF
cdr3_nt: TGCAGCGTGACTTTTTCACTAGCGGGAGGGTTGACGGGTCGCACCGGGGAGCTGTTTTTT
d_call: TRBD2
v_call: TRBV29-1
j_call: TRBJ2-2
clone_size: many

cdr3_aa: CASSLWGQGADGGYTF
cdr3_nt: TGTGCCAGCAGTTTATGGGGACAGGGGGCTGACGGCGGCTACACCTTC
d_call: TRBD1
v_call: TRBV12-3/TRBV12-4
j_call: TRBJ1-2
clone_size: medium-sized

cdr3_aa: CASSYVYREVTQYF
cdr3_nt: TGTGCCAGCAGTTACGTCTACCGGGAAGTGACGCAGTATTTT
d_call: NA
v_call: TRBV6-5
j_call: TRBJ2-3
clone_size: few

cdr3_aa: CASSFTEWEQYF
cdr3_nt: TGTGCCAGCAGTTTTACAGAATGGGAGCAGTACTTC
d_call: NA
v_call: TRBV2
j_call: TRBJ2-7
clone_size: few

cdr3_aa: CASILTGGYEQYF
cdr3_nt: TGTGCCAGCATCTTGACAGGGGGCTACGAGCAGTACTTC
d_call: TRBD1
v_call: TRBV6-1
j_call: TRBJ2-7
clone_size: NA

cdr3_aa: CASSYGRGPRNEQFF
cdr3_nt: TGTGCCAGCAGTTACGGCCGGGGTCCACGCAATGAGCAGTTCTTC
d_call: NA
v_call: TRBV6-5
j_call: TRBJ2-1
clone_size: few

cdr3_aa: CASSLGMRDNEQFF
cdr3_nt: TGCGCCAGCAGCCTTGGTATGAGGGACAATGAGCAGTTCTTC
d_call: NA
v_call: TRBV5-1
j_call: TRBJ2-1
clone_size: few

cdr3_aa: CASSLYPNTGELFF
cdr3_nt: TGTGCCAGCAGCCTCTACCCAAACACCGGGGAGCTGTTTTTT
d_call: NA
v_call: TRBV7-9
j_call: TRBJ2-2
clone_size: many

cdr3_aa: CASSQERPFEGYPDTQYF
cdr3_nt: TGTGCCAGCAGCCAAGAGCGACCTTTTGAGGGGTACCCAGATACGCAGTATTTT
d_call: NA
v_call: TRBV3-1
j_call: TRBJ2-3
clone_size: many

cdr3_aa: CASSVLGAPWFF
cdr3_nt: TGTGCCAGCAGTGTCCTGGGGGCCCCTTGGTTCTTC
d_call: NA
v_call: TRBV2
j_call: TRBJ2-1
clone_size: many

cdr3_aa: CASRLGLEDNYEQYF
cdr3_nt: TGTGCCAGCAGGCTGGGGCTAGAGGACAACTACGAGCAGTACTTC
d_call: NA
v_call: TRBV11-2
j_call: TRBJ2-7
clone_size: few

cdr3_aa: CAISFSDLYNEQFF
cdr3_nt: TGTGCCATCAGCTTTTCGGACTTGTACAATGAGCAGTTCTTC
d_call: NA
v_call: TRBV10-3
j_call: TRBJ2-1
clone_size: many

cdr3_aa: CSVVGAYGYTF
cdr3_nt: TGCAGCGTTGTAGGGGCCTATGGCTACACCTTC
d_call: NA
v_call: TRBV29-1
j_call: TRBJ1-2
clone_size: few

cdr3_aa: CASSPGGLHYEQYF
cdr3_nt: TGTGCCAGCAGTCCCGGGGGTCTCCACTACGAGCAGTACTTC
d_call: NA
v_call: TRBV28
j_call: TRBJ2-7
clone_size: medium-sized

cdr3_aa: CASSHGTSGAEPGDTQYF
cdr3_nt: TGTGCCAGCAGTCACGGGACTAGCGGGGCCGAGCCGGGAGATACGCAGTATTTT
d_call: TRBD2
v_call: TRBV6-1
j_call: TRBJ2-3
clone_size: many

cdr3_aa: CASIRSTGGGSYEQYF
cdr3_nt: TGTGCCAGCATCCGATCAACAGGGGGGGGATCCTACGAGCAGTACTTC
d_call: NA
v_call: TRBV28
j_call: TRBJ2-7
clone_size: NA

cdr3_aa: CASSWDYHQETQYF
cdr3_nt: TGTGCCAGCAGTTGGGACTACCACCAAGAGACCCAGTACTTC
d_call: TRBD2
v_call: TRBV3-1
j_call: TRBJ2-5
clone_size: NA

cdr3_aa: CASITDGFSYNSPVHF
cdr3_nt: TGTGCCAGCATAACGGACGGTTTCTCCTATAATTCACCCGTCCACTTT
d_call: NA
v_call: TRBV6-2/TRBV6-3
j_call: TRBJ1-6
clone_size: NA

cdr3_aa: CASSLPRGDTGELFF
cdr3_nt: TGTGCCAGCAGTTTACCACGGGGAGACACCGGGGAGCTGTTTTTT
d_call: NA
v_call: TRBV28
j_call: TRBJ2-2
clone_size: medium-sized

cdr3_aa: CASSLLGADSTDTQYF
cdr3_nt: TGTGCCAGCAGCTTATTGGGGGCCGATAGCACAGATACGCAGTATTTT
d_call: NA
v_call: TRBV7-2
j_call: TRBJ2-3
clone_size: NA

cdr3_aa: CASSSGQGGEAFF
cdr3_nt: TGTGCCAGCAGTTCCGGACAGGGGGGTGAAGCTTTCTTT
d_call: TRBD1
v_call: TRBV28
j_call: TRBJ1-1
clone_size: medium-sized

cdr3_aa: CASRVSSYEQYF
cdr3_nt: TGTGCCAGCAGGGTTAGCTCCTACGAGCAGTACTTC
d_call: NA
v_call: TRBV6-4
j_call: TRBJ2-7
clone_size: NA

cdr3_aa: CASSPGGDRGGKLFF
cdr3_nt: TGTGCCAGCAGCCCGGGGGGGGACAGGGGCGGCAAACTGTTTTTT
d_call: TRBD1
v_call: TRBV5-4
j_call: TRBJ1-4
clone_size: NA

cdr3_aa: CSISVAGGPMSQFF
cdr3_nt: TGTTCCATCAGTGTAGCGGGAGGGCCGATGAGCCAGTTCTTC
d_call: TRBD2
v_call: TRBV25-1
j_call: TRBJ2-1
clone_size: NA

cdr3_aa: CSARKGDGYGYTF
cdr3_nt: TGCAGTGCTAGGAAAGGGGATGGCTATGGCTACACCTTC
d_call: NA
v_call: TRBV20-1
j_call: TRBJ1-2
clone_size: few

cdr3_aa: CSALQGRNNEQFF
cdr3_nt: TGCAGTGCTCTTCAGGGACGGAACAATGAGCAGTTCTTC
d_call: NA
v_call: TRBV20-1
j_call: TRBJ2-1
clone_size: once

cdr3_aa: CASSLGTVDTGELFF
cdr3_nt: TGTGCCAGCAGTCTTGGGACAGTGGACACCGGGGAGCTGTTTTTT
d_call: TRBD1
v_call: TRBV6-1
j_call: TRBJ2-2
clone_size: NA

cdr3_aa: CASRPGTGSNEQFF
cdr3_nt: TGCGCCAGCAGACCCGGGACAGGGAGCAATGAGCAGTTCTTC
d_call: TRBD1
v_call: TRBV6-2/TRBV6-3
j_call: TRBJ2-1
clone_size: few

cdr3_aa: CSAETSGMAGQFF
cdr3_nt: TGCAGTGCCGAGACTAGCGGTATGGCCGGACAGTTCTTC
d_call: TRBD2
v_call: TRBV20-1
j_call: TRBJ2-1
clone_size: NA

cdr3_aa: CANSQDSLSYEQHF
cdr3_nt: TGTGCCAACAGTCAGGACAGCCTAAGTTACGAGCAGCACTTC
d_call: NA
v_call: TRBV6-1
j_call: TRBJ2-7
clone_size: few

cdr3_aa: CASSAEVSLGQFF
cdr3_nt: TGTGCCAGCAGCGCCGAGGTCTCCTTAGGGCAGTTCTTC
d_call: NA
v_call: TRBV11-3
j_call: TRBJ2-1
clone_size: few

cdr3_aa: CASSLVSALSAGELFF
cdr3_nt: TGTGCCAGCAGCTTAGTTTCAGCGTTAAGCGCCGGGGAGCTGTTTTTT
d_call: NA
v_call: TRBV5-4
j_call: TRBJ2-2
clone_size: many

cdr3_aa: CASSLDREETQYF
cdr3_nt: TGCGCCAGCAGCTTGGACAGGGAAGAGACCCAGTACTTC
d_call: NA
v_call: TRBV5-1
j_call: TRBJ2-5
clone_size: NA

cdr3_aa: CATSDSRTSGRALETQYF
cdr3_nt: TGTGCCACCAGTGATTCCCGGACTAGCGGGAGGGCCTTGGAGACCCAGTACTTC
d_call: TRBD2
v_call: TRBV24-1
j_call: TRBJ2-5
clone_size: many

cdr3_aa: CATSRGTAGNTIYF
cdr3_nt: TGTGCCACCAGCAGGGGGACAGCTGGAAACACCATATATTTT
d_call: TRBD1
v_call: TRBV15
j_call: TRBJ1-3
clone_size: many

cdr3_aa: CASSPLAGGGYEQYF
cdr3_nt: TGTGCCAGCAGCCCATTAGCGGGAGGGGGCTACGAGCAGTACTTC
d_call: TRBD2
v_call: TRBV11-3
j_call: TRBJ2-7
clone_size: few

cdr3_aa: CASGTTQETQYF
cdr3_nt: TGTGCCAGCGGGACTACCCAAGAGACCCAGTACTTC
d_call: TRBD2
v_call: TRBV2
j_call: TRBJ2-5
clone_size: few

cdr3_aa: CASSLGVDTEAFF
cdr3_nt: TGTGCCAGTAGTTTGGGGGTGGACACTGAAGCTTTCTTT
d_call: NA
v_call: TRBV28
j_call: TRBJ1-1
clone_size: NA

cdr3_aa: CTVTRTPDEEQYF
cdr3_nt: TGCACCGTTACAAGGACTCCGGACGAAGAGCAGTACTTC
d_call: NA
v_call: TRBV29-1
j_call: TRBJ2-7
clone_size: NA

cdr3_aa: CASRTVREGGYTF
cdr3_nt: TGTGCCAGCAGGACAGTACGGGAGGGTGGCTACACCTTC
d_call: NA
v_call: TRBV28
j_call: TRBJ1-2
clone_size: medium-sized

cdr3_aa: CAISESPRQGNEQFF
cdr3_nt: TGTGCCATCAGTGAATCACCGCGACAGGGAAATGAGCAGTTCTTC
d_call: TRBD1
v_call: TRBV10-3
j_call: TRBJ2-1
clone_size: few

cdr3_aa: CASSMDRYNEQFF
cdr3_nt: TGTGCCAGCAGCATGGACAGGTACAATGAGCAGTTCTTC
d_call: TRBD1
v_call: TRBV11-3
j_call: TRBJ2-1
clone_size: NA